The 28 T cell receptor beta chains given below trace back to one sample, sequenced in a study of vaccination and CD4 T cells after COVID-19 (dated by TCRdb to 2021 to 2024). In light of the paper, this sample's treatment or condition label describes: roughly 10-day PBMC culture with coronavirus spike peptide pools or control peptides (ViraFEST assay). These receptors are not linked to any known antigen. Library preparation was by PCR. Sequencing relied on an Illumina iSeq 100. DNA from cultured CD4+ T cells underwent TCR sequencing with the Oncomine TCR Beta short-read assay at the Johns Hopkins FTIC core. The raw public data were reprocessed by TCRdb itself: fastp quality trimming at Q25, MiXCR clonotype calling, in-frame beta chains only. Each CDR3 protein gets just one entry, which takes the most common genes and DNA from the rows behind it. This sample has about 20,000 distinct CDR3 sequences in its table, and 60% of those were observed once. The ten largest clonotypes hold about 8.9% of the sample.

Sequencing used CD4+ T cells from blood, cultured in vitro, obtained after SARS-CoV-2 vaccination. These receptors were taken from a human donor who had recovered from COVID-19.

DNA for the CDR3: TGCGCCAGCAGCTCAGGGACAGGGAACATTCAGTACTTC. Translating gives CASSSGTGNIQYF. The genes are TRBV5-1 and TRBJ2-4, with 9 bases matching TRBD1. CDR1 and CDR2 from the germline V gene are SGHRS and YFSETQ. V lost 3 bases to trimming and J lost 7 bases; unmatched junction nucleotides: 2. This CDR3 is built from 13 residues.

The chain is built from TRBV7-9 and TRBJ2-1, with D unresolved. The V gene lost 5 bases and the J gene lost 6 bases, with 8 bases spanning the gap. CDR1 is SEHNR and CDR2 is FQNEAQ in the germline V gene (reference sequence). The CDR3 is 12 residues long. The CDR3 nucleotides read TGTGCCAGCAGCCTCAGTGGCAATGAGCAGTTCTTC. Translation gives CASSLSGNEQFF.

This rearrangement joins TRBV19 to TRBJ1-5; 7 bases agree with TRBD1. The germline V gene encodes CDR1 LNHDA and CDR2 SQIVND (reference sequence). The CDR3 has 17 amino acids. Trimming cost V 7 bases and J 3 bases; bases outside gene matches: 15. The CDR3 coding sequence is TGTGCCAGTACGGCGGGGCAGGGGGTCCCTTTCAATCAGCCCCAGCATTTT. Translating it yields CASTAGQGVPFNQPQHF.

J is TRBJ2-3 and V is TRBV29-1; D may be TRBD1 or TRBD2 (5 bases each). The CDR3 runs 14 residues. The germline V and J ends were trimmed by 7 bases and 0 bases, with 14 bases remaining between them. Germline V gives CDR1 SQVTM, CDR2 ANQGSEA. As DNA, the CDR3 is TGCAGCGCCCCGGGGCACGCTAGCACAGATACGCAGTATTTT. Translation gives CSAPGHASTDTQYF.

The chain employs TRBV2 and TRBJ1-2; D might be TRBD1 (5 bases). Between the trimmed V and J ends, which lost 6 bases and 4 bases, there was a span of 12 bases. This CDR3 region has 13 residues. Germline V gene sequence: CDR1 SNHLY, CDR2 FYNNEI. In DNA form, the CDR3 reads TGTGCCAGCAGGTCTGACAGCCTCTATGGCTACACCTTC. Protein product: CASRSDSLYGYTF.

The CDR3 DNA follows: TGTGCCAGCAGCCCTTTGGGACTAGCGGGCCACGAGCAGTACTTC. Its translation is CASSPLGLAGHEQYF. The chain uses TRBV12-3 or TRBV12-4 and TRBJ2-7; TRBD2 agrees at 12 bases. The CDR3 runs 15 residues. The junction had 8 bases not matched to a gene; V was cut back by 6 bases and J by 5 bases.

The rearrangement joins TRBV15 to TRBJ1-6; tentative D call: TRBD1 (6 bases). V was pared by 0 bases and J by 7 bases, with 16 bases between. Germline CDR1 and CDR2: LNHNV and YYDKDF (reference sequence). There are 17 residues in the CDR3. Here the CDR3 DNA reads TGTGCCACCAGCAGAGATCCCCCCGGGGGGCCAAATTCACCCCTCCACTTT. It encodes CATSRDPPGGPNSPLHF.

V gene TRBV5-4 combines with J gene TRBJ2-3; D is unclear. The CDR3 consists of 14 residues. V was trimmed by 1 base and J by 0 bases, leaving 6 bases between them. Germline CDR1 reads SGHNT; CDR2 reads YYREEE (reference sequence). The CDR3 DNA sequence: TGTGCCAGCAGCTTGTCAGCAAGCACAGATACGCAGTATTTT. Translated, it gives CASSLSASTDTQYF.

The chain couples TRBV19 to TRBJ1-1; 8 bases fit TRBD1. Germline-derived CDR1 and CDR2 are LNHDA and SQIVND (reference sequence). V dropped 5 bases and J dropped 0; count of bases not matched to a gene: 5. The CDR3 is 15 amino acids. The CDR3 loop reads CASSVRQGMNTEAFF. The CDR3 DNA reads as TGTGCCAGTAGTGTCCGACAGGGGATGAACACTGAAGCTTTCTTT.

The CDR3 loop reads CASSLLDRAGGELFF. The CDR3 bases are TGTGCCAGTAGCCTATTAGACAGGGCTGGCGGGGAGCTGTTTTTT. The V and J genes are TRBV19 and TRBJ2-2, with 7 nucleotides matching TRBD1. The ends lost 6 bases at V and 7 bases at J; junction bases unmatched: 11. This CDR3 is 15 amino acids long. CDR1 and CDR2 (germline): LNHDA, SQIVND (reference sequence).

This chain uses TRBV6-1 with TRBJ1-2; TRBD1 might be the D (5 bases). The CDR3 has 14 residues. Trimming removed 7 bases from V and 7 bases from J, with 19 bases in between. CDR1 is MNHNS and CDR2 is SASEGT in the germline V gene. The chain's CDR3 is CASTFTSGPAGYTF. For the CDR3, the DNA is TGTGCCAGCACCTTTACCTCAGGGCCTGCTGGCTACACCTTC.

The chain uses TRBV19 and TRBJ1-6; D call uncertain. Between the trimmed V and J ends, which lost 6 bases and 7 bases, there was a span of 7 bases. Germline CDR1 LNHDA, CDR2 SQIVND (reference sequence). The CDR3 consists of 12 residues. CDR3 loop: CASRQLNSPLHF. CDR3 in DNA: TGTGCCAGTAGACAGTTGAATTCACCCCTCCACTTT.

The chain uses TRBV5-1 and TRBJ1-2, with unresolved D. CDR1 is SGHRS, CDR2 YFSETQ, per germline. The V end was cut by 0 bases, the J end by 6 bases, with 12 bases between. This CDR3 has 14 amino acids. Here the CDR3 reads CASSLALQEDGYTF. In DNA, the CDR3 is TGCGCCAGCAGCTTGGCCTTGCAGGAGGATGGCTACACCTTC. Together with reference TRBV5-1 and TRBJ1-2, the CDR3 gives the full variable domain: KAGVTQTPRYLIKTRGQQVTLSCSPISGHRSVSWYQQTPGQGLQFLFEYFSETQRNKGNFPGRFSGRQFSNSRSEMNVSTLELGDSALYLCASSLALQEDGYTFGSGTRLTVV.

This rearrangement joins TRBV6-1 to TRBJ2-1; 9 bases map to TRBD1. The V and J ends lost 7 bases and 5 bases, in that order; junction bases with no gene match: 3. The CDR3 is 13 residues long. Germline V lookup: CDR1 MNHNS, CDR2 SASEGT. The CDR3 nucleotides are TGTGCCAGCACCCGGACAGGGGACAATGAGCAGTTCTTC. Protein sequence: CASTRTGDNEQFF.

The J gene is TRBJ2-7, the V gene TRBV9; 7 bases are shared with TRBD1. The CDR3 contains 15 residues. With V trimmed by 3 bases and J by 1 base, 7 bases remained unmatched. Germline V CDR1 and CDR2: SGDLS, YYNGEE. CDR3 loop: CASSERGTASYEQYF. DNA for the CDR3: TGTGCCAGCAGCGAGAGGGGGACAGCATCCTACGAGCAGTACTTC. Filled out from reference TRBV9 and TRBJ2-7, the complete variable domain reads DSGVTQTPKHLITATGQRVTLRCSPRSGDLSVYWYQQSLDQGLQFLIQYYNGEERAKGNILERFSAQQFPDLHSELNLSSLELGDSALYFCASSERGTASYEQYFGPGTRLTVT.

This sequence joins TRBV12-3 or TRBV12-4 and TRBJ1-2; TRBD1 matches at 9 bases. The CDR3 loop spans 13 amino acids. J lost 8 bases, V lost 4 bases, and 5 bases had no gene match. Written as DNA, the CDR3 is TGTGCCAGCAGTTCCTACAGGGGGCTCGGCTACACCTTC. Protein: CASSSYRGLGYTF.

This chain connects TRBV4-3 to TRBJ1-2; the match to TRBD1 covers 9 bases. After removal of 0 bases from V and 3 bases from J, the junction contained 2 bases not matched to a gene. The CDR3 extends over 15 amino acids. Germline V CDR1 and CDR2: LGHNA, YSLEER. The CDR3 sequence: CASSQDTGGDYGYTF. The CDR3 DNA reads as TGCGCCAGCAGCCAAGATACAGGGGGCGACTATGGCTACACCTTC.

As for this clonotype: The junction shows a germline mismatch at one end, possibly a read error. The J gene is TRBJ1-2, the V gene TRBV5-4; 8 bases fit TRBD1. The CDR3 is 15 amino acids. Germline CDR1 and CDR2: SGHNT and YYREEE (reference sequence). The CDR3 region has the DNA TGTGCCAGCAGACCGAGCAGGGGGCCTAACAATGGCTACACCTTC. Its translation: CASRPSRGPNNGYTF.

The V and J genes are TRBV28 and TRBJ1-5; no definite D call. CDR3 size: 14 residues. V was shortened by 2 bases and J by 6 bases, with 11 bases between the two germline ends. CDR1 MDHEN and CDR2 SYDVKM come from the germline V gene. The CDR3 is CASSLPANFQPQHF. The CDR3 nucleotides read TGTGCCAGCAGTTTACCTGCCAATTTTCAGCCCCAGCATTTT.

The CDR3 protein is CASSDGGRRSSYEQYF. The CDR3, as DNA: TGCGCCAGCAGTGACGGCGGGAGGCGGAGCTCCTACGAGCAGTACTTC. The chain combines TRBV10-2 with TRBJ2-7, with 8 bases aligning to TRBD2. This CDR3 spans 16 amino acids. Looked up from germline, CDR1 is WSHSY and CDR2 is SAAADI. V was pared by 3 bases and J by 0 bases, with 7 bases of the junction left unmatched.

The rearrangement joins TRBV19 to TRBJ1-4; unclear D gene. The CDR3 sequence is 15 residues long. The germline gives CDR1 LNHDA, CDR2 SQIVND (reference sequence). V lost 2 bases and J 2 bases, leaving 9 bases between the germline ends. CDR3 in DNA: TGTGCCAGTAGTATAAACCGGTCCACTAATGAAAAACTGTTTTTT. Its translation is CASSINRSTNEKLFF.

The chain employs TRBV5-1 and TRBJ2-3; D not certain. There are 13 residues in the CDR3. Between the trimmed V and J ends, which lost 5 bases and 2 bases, there was a span of 9 bases. CDR1 and CDR2 from the germline V gene are SGHRS and YFSETQ. DNA of the CDR3: TGCGCCAGCAGTAAGGGTTACACAGATACGCAGTATTTT. This sequence encodes CASSKGYTDTQYF. Filled out from reference TRBV5-1 and TRBJ2-3, the complete variable domain reads KAGVTQTPRYLIKTRGQQVTLSCSPISGHRSVSWYQQTPGQGLQFLFEYFSETQRNKGNFPGRFSGRQFSNSRSEMNVSTLELGDSALYLCASSKGYTDTQYFGPGTRLTVL.

CDR3 nucleotide sequence: TGTGCCATCAGCCTTTCCGACGATCAGCCCCAGCATTTT. This sequence encodes CAISLSDDQPQHF. The J gene is TRBJ1-5, the V gene TRBV10-3; D call uncertain. This CDR3 has 13 residues. Germline V gene sequence: CDR1 ENHRY, CDR2 SYGVKD. Trimming took 6 bases from V and 5 from J, leaving 11 bases between them.

On this clonotype: At one end the junction does not follow the germline gene, possibly because of a read error. The rearrangement links TRBV24-1 to TRBJ1-2; a possible D gene is TRBD1 (5 bases). The CDR3 loop spans 13 amino acids. The germline CDR1 and CDR2 sequences are KGHDR and SFDVKD. The CDR3 reads CATSDLRALDIAF. The CDR3 coding sequence is TGTGCCACCAGTGATTTGAGGGCGCTGGACATAGCCTTC.

As regards this clonotype: A clone one base away is much larger, so this may be a read error. The chain is built from TRBV28 and TRBJ1-5, with a weak D call TRBD1 (6 bases). The ends were cut back, 5 bases at V and 2 bases at J, with 19 bases in the middle. Germline lookup yields CDR1 MDHEN and CDR2 SYDVKM. This CDR3 spans 17 amino acids. CDR3 DNA: TGTGCCAGCAGTCGGGTCCAGGGGTTGGTTGGCAATCAGCCCCAGCATTTT. This encodes CASSRVQGLVGNQPQHF.

This chain joins TRBV6-5 and TRBJ1-2, with D uncertain. Germline V gene sequence: CDR1 MNHEY, CDR2 SVGAGI. V gave up 0 bases and J gave up 4 bases, with 9 bases separating them. The CDR3 length is 14 residues. The CDR3 sequence: CASSYSARSYGYTF. The CDR3 DNA follows: TGTGCCAGCAGTTACTCGGCCCGAAGCTATGGCTACACCTTC.

The sample holds a few counts of this clonotype. The chain couples TRBV20-1 to TRBJ2-5; D might be TRBD2 (5 bases). Trimming stripped 3 bases from V and 4 bases from J, with 9 bases between. The CDR3 is made up of 12 amino acids. CDR1 is DFQATT, CDR2 SNEGSKA, per germline (reference sequence). In DNA form, the CDR3 reads TGCAGTGCTAGTGAGACTACAGAGACCCAGTACTTC. Translated: CSASETTETQYF.

This clonotype was observed a few times. The chain uses TRBV28 and TRBJ1-5, with D perhaps matching TRBD1 (6 bases). The CDR3 spans 17 residues. CDR1 MDHEN and CDR2 SYDVKM come from the germline V gene. The V and J ends lost 1 base and 1 base respectively, with 14 bases between them. The CDR3 reads CASSLYLQGISNQPQHF. CDR3 bases: TGTGCCAGCAGTTTATACCTACAGGGAATAAGCAATCAGCCCCAGCATTTT.